This TCR beta chain stems from a study of human T cells and chemical hapten exposure (dated by TCRdb to the early 2020s). About the investigation overall: For sensitization, 2% DPC in acetone was applied to a 2 cm by 2 cm area of upper inner arm skin. Throughout the study period of about 23 weeks, patients also received therapeutic DPC doses to the scalp every week. Patch testing on the upper back used Finn chambers containing 0.01% DPC, with scoring done after 6 days according to International Contact Dermatitis Research Group standards. Most of the patients in the cohort were female, and the cohort covered alopecia areata with under or over 50% scalp involvement, alopecia totalis and alopecia universalis. Libraries were pooled for sequencing, and per-sample TCR yields varied mainly because of small differences in library volumes within the pool. Peripheral blood TCR repertoire changes were tracked in vivo in alopecia patients during primary and secondary sensitization to the hapten diphenylcyclopropenone (DPC). Patient blood was sampled pre-sensitization (week 0) and at 2, 6 and about 24 weeks after DPC sensitization. Approximately 30 alopecia patients provided blood for TCR sequencing at one to four time points (pre-sensitization, 2, 6 and 24 weeks).

The sample's time point label, decoded: patch test 1, 2 weeks after DPC sensitization. The treatment or condition label, read with the paper, signifies: therapeutic diphenylcyclopropenone sensitization with weekly scalp DPC. Blood at each patch-test visit was drawn before the patch test was applied. Patients were considered eligible if aged 18 to 70, diagnosed with alopecia and deemed suitable for DPC therapy, and patients were excluded if pregnant. Total RNA was isolated from unfractionated whole blood collected in Tempus Blood RNA tubes. The library relied on RACE. TCRdb shows the sequencer as NextSeq 500. Library preparation attached unique molecular identifiers to individual cDNA molecules for quantitative, reproducible TCR counting. From each blood RNA sample, both TCR alpha and TCR beta chains were sequenced. On the study's bioinformatics: Samples had a median of roughly 91,000 TCRs, with a range from roughly 23,224 to 700,000. The Decombinator software suite was used to annotate V, J and CDR3 in the TCR reads. For PS versus PT1 abundance plots, all samples were subsampled to the same number of TCRs (28,000). Expanded TCRs were defined as absent before sensitization and observed at least eight times at the 2-week time point. TCRdb ran its own pipeline on the public reads, namely fastp trimming at Q25 and MiXCR clone calling, and kept in-frame beta chains. Duplicate CDR3 protein sequences are folded into a single record with the most common DNA and genes. The V and J calls were not made by the authors but by TCRdb's processing. The sample records roughly 160,000 distinct CDR3 sequences, more than 14% of which are singletons. 1.7% of the sample is held by the ten biggest clonotypes.

Here is what the overall study found, with its caveats: Patch test score was positively correlated with the number of PT1 expanded TCRs, with significance at thresholds 8, 16 and 32 but not at 4. DPC sensitization did not change the number of TCRs with a frequency above 1 in 1000, and there was no evidence of changes in global repertoire structure. Significantly more large CDR3 similarity clusters were formed by expanded TCRs than by pre-sensitization or healthy control sets, consistent with antigen-driven responses. Repeated subsampling changed both the strength of the expansion versus patch-test correlation and the threshold at which that correlation became significant. All patients had alopecia, a presumed autoimmune disease, so their immune response might differ from that of healthy individuals.

From the cysteine up to the phenylalanine, the CDR3 has a length of 18 residues. Only CDR3 DNA remains: 54 bases, in frame from the first base. This clonotype was picked up many times. Its antigen specificity is not known. Base quality data are lacking; no much larger clone is found one base away. The sample here was whole blood, taken in connection with sensitization to the hapten diphenylcyclopropenone (DPC). Recombination joined TRBV21-1 with TRBJ1-2; the table's D call of TRBD1 was not tested on the DNA. TRBV21-1 is deemed a pseudogene. This TCR derives from a woman between 25 and 40 years old with alopecia areata. Some clones in this sample may be carry-over from other donors' samples. At the DNA level, the sequence is TGTGCCAGCAGCAAATTCCCGGCTCAGGGGGCGGTCGTCTATGGCTACACCTTC. The encoded protein is CASSKFPAQGAVVYGYTF.